This passage covers 20 T cell receptor beta chains from one sample sequenced in a study of T cell responses to AZD1222 COVID-19 vaccine. Some clones are missing from TCRdb's copy, which holds only in-frame ones; the method was immunoSEQ multiplex PCR. The sample yields 120,000 or so clones, 85% to 90% seen once. The sample was peripheral blood, taken on day 0 of AZD1222 vaccination. These receptors came from an adult in good health.

V gene TRBV6-4 combines with J gene TRBJ1-2; D not resolved. Germline CDR1 reads MRHNA; CDR2 reads SNTAGT. The CDR3 has 16 residues. The V and J ends lost 0 bases and 4 bases respectively, with 15 bases between them. CDR3 DNA sequence: TGTGCCAGCAGTGACTCCGCGGCCACCAGCCGCTATGGCTACACCTTC. Its translation: CASSDSAATSRYGYTF.

The chain has TRBV24-1 and TRBJ1-5; 8 positions agree with TRBD1. CDR3 length: 14 residues. V shed 7 bases, J shed 5 bases, and the junction held 6 bases outside the gene matches. Germline V gene data show CDR1 as KGHDR and CDR2 as SFDVKD. DNA for the CDR3: TGTGCCACCAGCCCAGGGGGCCTGGATCAGCCCCAGCATTTT. Its protein is CATSPGGLDQPQHF.

About this clone itself: Other DNA sequences in this specimen translate into the identical CDR3. The chain couples TRBV19 to TRBJ1-5, with 10 bases that match TRBD1. The CDR3 has 15 residues. CDR1 is LNHDA, CDR2 SQIVND, per germline (reference sequence). V was clipped by 5 bases and J by 3 bases; unmatched bases: 4. The CDR3 loop reads CASSRGTGDNQPQHF. CDR3 bases: TGTGCCAGTAGTCGAGGGACAGGGGACAATCAGCCCCAGCATTTT.

In this sample, this clone turned up once. The chain carries TRBV29-1 and TRBJ1-2; the D is unclear. The CDR3 covers 12 residues. The ends were cut back, 3 bases at V and 5 bases at J, with 10 bases in the middle. The germline CDR1 and CDR2 sequences are SQVTM and ANQGSEA. CDR3: CSVEADQYGYTF. In DNA, the CDR3 is TGCAGCGTTGAGGCTGACCAGTATGGCTACACCTTC.

This rearrangement joins TRBV9 to TRBJ2-7; 8 bases fit TRBD1. The trim removed 0 bases at V and 2 bases at J, leaving 4 bases unmatched. Germline CDR1 is SGDLS and CDR2 is YYNGEE. The CDR3 has 15 residues. CDR3 residues: CASSVGQGATYEQYF. The CDR3, as DNA: TGTGCCAGCAGCGTAGGGCAGGGGGCGACCTACGAGCAGTACTTC.

The V gene is TRBV5-1, the J gene TRBJ2-2; the match to TRBD2 covers 15 bases. The CDR3 runs to 20 residues. V trimming: 3 bases; J trimming: 4 bases; junction bases outside the gene matches: 13. CDR1 and CDR2 from the germline V gene are SGHRS and YFSETQ. CDR3 in DNA: TGCGCCAGCAGCTCGGGACAGCCAGAGGGACTAGCGGGGGGCACCGGGGAGCTGTTTTTT. Protein sequence: CASSSGQPEGLAGGTGELFF.

The V call is TRBV7-2, the J call TRBJ1-6, with D uncertain. Trimming removed 3 bases from V and 0 bases from J, with 15 bases in between. The CDR3 has 18 amino acids. Germline lookup yields CDR1 SGHTA and CDR2 FQGNSA. CDR3 coding DNA: TGTGCCAGCAGCTTTCGGCAGAACCCGAGCTCCTATAATTCACCCCTCCACTTT. Translated, it gives CASSFRQNPSSYNSPLHF.

This sequence joins TRBV7-2 and TRBJ1-2; TRBD1 matches at 7 bases. V dropped 5 bases and J dropped 7; count of bases not matched to a gene: 4. The CDR3 extends over 12 amino acids. Germline V gives CDR1 SGHTA, CDR2 FQGNSA. The CDR3 coding sequence is TGTGCCAGCAGCGAACAGGGGCTTGGCTACACCTTC. The encoded protein is CASSEQGLGYTF.

The rearrangement joins TRBV7-9 to TRBJ1-4; 8 bases map to TRBD1. CDR1 is SEHNR and CDR2 is FQNEAQ in the germline V gene (reference sequence). The CDR3 spans 16 residues. V lost 4 bases and J lost 8; bases outside the gene matches: 12. The CDR3 DNA sequence: TGTGCCAGCAGCTCCTCCGAGACAGGGGTAGGAGAAAAACTGTTTTTT. This encodes CASSSSETGVGEKLFF. The variable domain in full, with the rest retrieved from reference TRBV7-9 and TRBJ1-4, is DTGVSQNPRHKITKRGQNVTFRCDPISEHNRLYWYRQTLGQGPEFLTYFQNEAQLEKSRLLSDRFSAERPKGSFSTLEIQRTEQGDSAMYLCASSSSETGVGEKLFFGSGTQLSVL.

This clone was detected only a few times. V is TRBV10-3 and J is TRBJ1-2, with a tentative D call TRBD1 (5 bases). V shed 10 bases and J shed 8 bases, with 14 bases lying between them. This CDR3 region has 11 residues. The germline V gene encodes CDR1 ENHRY and CDR2 SYGVKD. The CDR3 DNA sequence: TGTGCCACCGGGACGGTTATGGGCTACACCTTC. This codes for CATGTVMGYTF.

This chain joins TRBV27 and TRBJ1-6; the D gene is possibly TRBD1 (5 bases). The CDR3 loop spans 14 amino acids. Trimming pared 3 bases from V and 6 bases from J, leaving 9 bases between. Germline V gene data show CDR1 as MNHEY and CDR2 as SMNVEV (reference sequence). The CDR3 nucleotides are TGTGCCAGCAGTTTCCAGGGTTTTAATTCACCCCTCCACTTT. Protein sequence: CASSFQGFNSPLHF.

V gene TRBV5-1 combines with J gene TRBJ1-2; D call uncertain. The CDR3 is made up of 14 amino acids. The germline V gene encodes CDR1 SGHRS and CDR2 YFSETQ. V lost 1 base and J 4 bases, leaving 11 bases between the germline ends. CDR3 coding DNA: TGCGCCAGCAGCTTGTTTGGGCAGACCTATGGCTACACCTTC. Translation gives CASSLFGQTYGYTF.

V and J are TRBV2 and TRBJ1-1; maybe TRBD1 (6 bases). V was shortened by 8 bases and J by 1 base, with 8 bases between the two germline ends. This CDR3 comprises 12 residues. Germline V gene data show CDR1 as SNHLY and CDR2 as FYNNEI. The CDR3 loop reads CASGTTNTEAFF. The CDR3 DNA reads TGTGCCAGCGGGACAACGAACACTGAAGCTTTCTTT.

The chain links TRBV7-2 to TRBJ2-3, with a weak D call TRBD2 (6 bases). Per germline, CDR1 SGHTA and CDR2 FQGNSA. The CDR3 sequence is 15 residues long. V gave up 0 bases and J gave up 6 bases, with 13 bases separating them. Written as DNA, the CDR3 is TGTGCCAGCAGCTTAGCGCTTGCGGAGGGGGATACGCAGTATTTT. This sequence encodes CASSLALAEGDTQYF.

V and J are TRBV18 and TRBJ2-2; TRBD2 matches at 7 bases. The CDR3 is 16 amino acids. Looked up from germline, CDR1 is KGHSH and CDR2 is LQKENI. The trim removed 6 bases at V and 1 base at J, leaving 8 bases unmatched. The CDR3 region is CASSPPAGWNTGELFF. CDR3 nucleotides: TGTGCCAGCTCCCCTCCAGCGGGGTGGAACACCGGGGAGCTGTTTTTT.

This clone is a singleton in its sample. The chain is built from TRBV7-2 and TRBJ1-1; D possibly corresponds to TRBD1 (5 bases). The germline V gene encodes CDR1 SGHTA and CDR2 FQGNSA. There are 14 residues in the CDR3. V lost 2 bases, J lost 4 bases, and 11 bases lay in between. CDR3 sequence: CASSLLTGGTEAFF. Written as DNA, the CDR3 is TGTGCCAGCAGCTTATTAACGGGGGGCACTGAAGCTTTCTTT.

This chain links TRBV15 with TRBJ2-5; either TRBD1 or TRBD2 may supply D (6 bases each). The V end was cut by 5 bases, the J end by 2 bases, with 18 bases between. CDR3 size: 16 residues. Germline V gene lookup returns CDR1 LNHNV and CDR2 YYDKDF (reference sequence). CDR3 nucleotides: TGTGCCACCAGCCTCGGGGGCTGGCAGATTCAAGAGACCCAGTACTTC. Translating it yields CATSLGGWQIQETQYF.

V gene TRBV12-3 or TRBV12-4 combines with J gene TRBJ1-2; TRBD1 matches 7 bases. CDR3 length: 12 amino acids. J lost 7 bases, V lost 6 bases, and 5 bases had no gene match. CDR3 sequence (DNA): TGTGCCAGCAGACTCCCAGGGGGTGGCTACACCTTC. It is translated as CASRLPGGGYTF.

The genes are TRBV3-1 (or the pseudogene TRBV3-2) and TRBJ1-6; unclear D gene. CDR1 and CDR2 from the germline V gene are LGHDT and YNNKEL (reference sequence). The V end lost 0 bases, the J end lost 0 bases, and 3 bases lay between the germline ends. The CDR3 loop spans 15 amino acids. The CDR3 nucleotides are TGTGCCAGCAGCCAAGAAAGCTCCTATAATTCACCCCTCCACTTT. This sequence encodes CASSQESSYNSPLHF.

The DNA for the CDR3 is TGCGCCAGCAGCCGGAGAACCGAAGCTTTCTTT. Protein sequence: CASSRRTEAFF. This chain links TRBV4-1 with TRBJ1-1; no firm D call. The CDR3 spans 11 residues. The V gene lost 4 bases and the J gene lost 8 bases, with 8 bases spanning the gap. From germline, CDR1 is MGHRA and CDR2 YSYEKL.